This entry concerns a single T cell receptor beta chain. Authors' processing steps: The authors estimated nucleated cell counts from reference gene primer amplification. The repertoire was sequenced with immunoSEQ multiplex PCR; TCRdb's copy has only in-frame clones and lacks some. V, J and clone size derive from that table, while D and trimming were established from the DNA sequence. The sample shows about 380,000 clones, 85% of them seen only once. This sample is drawn from a study of blood T cell repertoires in COVID-19. Study background: There were acute and convalescent COVID-19 samples, and they came from the United States, Italy and Spain. PBMCs, B-cell-depleted T cells, or T cells provided the cDNA or gDNA that made up the material.

CDR3 size: 15 residues. V dropped 4 bases and J dropped 5; count of bases not matched to a gene: 6. CDR1 and CDR2 from the germline V gene are SGHNT and YYREEE (reference sequence). This sequence joins TRBV5-4 and TRBJ2-5; 12 positions agree with TRBD1. Sequences were obtained from peripheral blood. This sequence originates from a woman in her late teens or twenties with acute or convalescent COVID-19. Here the CDR3 reads CASSDRDRGLETQYF. Written as DNA, the CDR3 is TGTGCCAGCAGCGACAGGGACAGGGGGCTTGAGACCCAGTACTTC.